This T cell receptor (beta chain) was documented in a study of T-cell reconstitution after alpha-beta-depleted transplantation in children. The germline V and J ends were trimmed by 5 bases and 0 bases, with 8 bases remaining between them. The germline CDR1 and CDR2 sequences are LNHDA and SQIVND (reference sequence). The CDR3 runs 14 residues. The library targeted TCRbeta and was prepared with unique molecular identifiers. TCRdb itself ran the PCR reads through MiXCR, one entry per CDR3 protein. This table holds roughly 500,000 distinct CDR3 sequences, about a sixth found once. This clonotype was seen a handful of times.

The specimen was PBMCs from the stem cell graft donor, collected from the stem cell graft. This receptor was obtained from a human donor who donated a stem cell graft to a child with acute lymphoblastic leukemia. This chain connects TRBV19 to TRBJ2-1; D remains unclear. The CDR3 DNA is TGTGCCAGTAGTGCCACTATCTCCTACAATGAGCAGTTCTTC. Translating it yields CASSATISYNEQFF.